The present TCR beta chain was sequenced within a study of CD8+ T cells in alopecia areata. The germline V gene has CDR1 MNHNS and CDR2 SASEGT. This CDR3 comprises 15 residues. V gave up 2 bases and J gave up 7 bases, with 16 bases separating them. Once RNA had been extracted, it was reverse transcribed into cDNA to act as the sequencing template. Profiling relied on immunoSEQ multiplex PCR, and the TCRdb table lists in-frame clones only, not all of them. This sample has over 110,000 clones, with 40% to 65% found just once. Sequenced here: CD4+ T cells sorted from blood, sampled at week 0. The sequence derives from a human donor with alopecia areata. The rearrangement uses TRBV6-1 and TRBJ2-3; the D is unclear. The CDR3 sequence: CASSELPSRFNTQYF. In DNA, the CDR3 is TGTGCCAGCAGTGAACTGCCCTCTAGATTTAATACGCAGTATTTT.